This T cell receptor beta chain is from a study of blood T cell repertoires in COVID-19 (TCRdb year 2020). With respect to the entire study: Samples from collaborators originated in the United States, Italy and Spain and spanned both the acute and convalescent phases of COVID-19. The prospective study material was composed of cDNA or gDNA derived from T cells, B-cell-depleted T cells, or PBMCs. The repertoires were released in a freely available public database intended as a resource for research on the immune response to SARS-CoV-2. Nearly every sample came with metadata listing a de-identified subject ID, COVID-19 status, age in years and sex. Where available, HLA class I and class II types were obtained from metadata supplied by the sample provider rather than from assay-based typing. The samples were drawn from two sources: the first 160 participants of the ongoing ImmuneRACE study, and 1,000 to 1,500 subjects contributed by 6 global collaborators. Deeply sampled blood TCRbeta repertoires from subjects exposed to, actively infected with, or recovered from COVID-19 were included in the dataset.

Each collaborating institution followed its own protocols to collect whole blood in K2EDTA tubes. For TCRbeta analysis, collaborators shipped samples in one of three forms: frozen whole blood, isolated PBMCs, or DNA extracted from either of those sample types. What the work shows at the level of the full study, not this receptor alone: Clinical and demographic metadata were provided uncurated, with the amount varying by source and participant.

The CDR3 runs 14 residues from the cysteine to the phenylalanine. Only the CDR3 DNA stays, 42 bases, in frame from base 1. V is pared back by 8 bases and J by 8 bases, with 19 bases lying between the germline termini. CDR1 and CDR2 (SGDLS, YYNGEE) derive from the germline V gene. With regard to this clone: This clone's antigen is unknown. Nothing much larger sits one base from this clone, and base qualities are not available.

TCRbeta CDR3 regions were amplified from genomic DNA using the immunoSEQ Assay, a bias-controlled multiplex PCR. Per the source publication's procedure: Nucleated cell counts per sample were estimated from amplification of reference gene primers within the assay. To quantify the absolute abundance of each unique TCRbeta CDR3 rearrangement, sequence reads were collapsed and filtered. For each sample, productive Simpson clonality was calculated as the square root of Simpson's diversity index across productive rearrangements. The table comes from immuneACCESS by way of TCRdb, which keeps in-frame sequences with V and J called. Part of the clones is missing from these tables; in studies checked, under half for an unresolved V gene and the rest for unknown reasons. V and J calls and clone size are given by that table; D and trimming were obtained from the DNA. The sample table lists about 34,000 clones, roughly three quarters of them with a count of one. Together, the top ten hold around a third of the sample.

The receptor's source is a man older than 75 with acute or convalescent COVID-19. The sample was peripheral blood. The V gene is TRBV9 and the J gene is TRBJ2-2, with TRBD2 tentatively as D gene (5 bases match). The sequence in DNA is TGTGCCAGACGCGGGCAGGAATCGTCTGGGGAGCTGTTTTTT. Its amino acids are CARRGQESSGELFF.